Listed below are T cell receptor beta chains from one sample, sequenced in a study of blood T cell repertoires in COVID-19. Assay: immunoSEQ multiplex PCR; the TCRdb copy retains only in-frame clones and omits some. The sample includes around 340,000 clones, roughly nine tenths of them seen just once. Sequenced sample: peripheral blood. The receptors here all came from a woman aged 60-75 years with COVID-19, enrolled during active disease. The CDR3 runs from the conserved cysteine through the conserved F or W. A D gene is named only where the DNA matches it firmly. Size values are once, few and many counts, or a class for expanded clones, and some rows have none.

V gene	J gene	clone size	CDR3 length	D gene	CDR3 DNA	CDR3 protein
TRBV5-6	TRBJ2-7	NA	15	TRBD1	TGTGCCAGCAGCTTTCGACAGGGGGGAGGTTCCGAGCAGTACTTC	CASSFRQGGGSEQYF
TRBV28	TRBJ1-5	NA	18	NA	TGTGCCAGCAACGCCGCGGGGGCACAGTCCCTAAACAATCAGCCCCAGCATTTT	CASNAAGAQSLNNQPQHF
TRBV3-1/TRBV3-2	TRBJ1-2	NA	13	NA	TGTGCCAGCAGCGACCGGGGTGGAGGGGGCTACACCTTC	CASSDRGGGGYTF
TRBV5-1	TRBJ2-1	NA	15	NA	TGCGCCAGCAGCTTGGAAAGCCTCTCCTACAATGAGCAGTTCTTC	CASSLESLSYNEQFF
TRBV5-1	TRBJ1-2	NA	12	NA	TGCGCCAGCAGCACCTACCGGGATGGCTACACCTTC	CASSTYRDGYTF
TRBV5-8	TRBJ2-3	NA	15	TRBD2	TGTGCCAGCAGCTTGGGGGGGGGACCCACAGATACGCAGTATTTT	CASSLGGGPTDTQYF
TRBV7-3	TRBJ2-3	NA	15	TRBD2	TGTGCCAGCAGTCAGACTAGCGGGGCCACAGATACGCAGTATTTT	CASSQTSGATDTQYF
TRBV5-1	TRBJ1-6	NA	14	NA	TGCGCCAGCAGTTATCAGGGTGGTAATTCACCCCTCCACTTT	CASSYQGGNSPLHF
TRBV7-9	TRBJ2-2	NA	16	TRBD2	TGTGCCAGCAGCTTCGGGACTAGCGGGGGACCCGGGGAGCTGTTTTTT	CASSFGTSGGPGELFF
TRBV5-4	TRBJ1-2	NA	15	TRBD1	TGTGCCAGCAGCTTCCCCGGGACAGTCGGATATGGCTACACCTTC	CASSFPGTVGYGYTF
TRBV3-1/TRBV3-2	TRBJ1-2	NA	13	TRBD1	TGTGCCAGCAGCCAATCAGGGGGCGGTGGCTACACCTTC	CASSQSGGGGYTF
TRBV4-2	TRBJ1-6	NA	15	TRBD1	TGTGCCAGCAGCCCGGACAGGGGAGGGGATTCACCCCTCCACTTT	CASSPDRGGDSPLHF
TRBV11-2	TRBJ2-1	NA	14	TRBD1	TGTGCCAGCAGCTTTGGGACAGGGGAATATGAGCAGTTCTTC	CASSFGTGEYEQFF
TRBV7-9	TRBJ2-7	NA	12	NA	TGTGCCAGCAGCTTAGTGTCGTACGAGCAGTACTTC	CASSLVSYEQYF
TRBV10-2	TRBJ2-6	NA	15	NA	TGCGCCAGCAGAACGGTCCGCCGGGGGGCCAACGTCCTGACTTTC	CASRTVRRGANVLTF
TRBV19	TRBJ1-2	NA	11	NA	TGTGCCAGTAGTTCCGAGGCCAAATTGACCTTC	CASSSEAKLTF
TRBV3-1/TRBV3-2	TRBJ2-5	NA	16	NA	TGTGCCAGCAGCCAAGATAACAGATACTACCAAGAGACCCAGTACTTC	CASSQDNRYYQETQYF
TRBV2	TRBJ2-1	NA	15	NA	TGTGCCAGCAGGCTTAACAGGGAGTCCTACAATGAGCAGTTCTTC	CASRLNRESYNEQFF
TRBV12-5	TRBJ1-1	NA	13	TRBD1	TGTGCTAGTGGTTTGATGACAGGGGCCACGGCTTTCTTT	CASGLMTGATAFF
TRBV6-5	TRBJ2-2	NA	15	TRBD1	TGTGCCAGCAGCCCGACAGGGAGTGGGGCCGGGGAGCTGTTTTTT	CASSPTGSGAGELFF
TRBV2	TRBJ1-1	NA	17	TRBD1	TGTGCCAGCAGTGTACCGACAGGGTCCATGCAGGGGGGACAAGCTTTCTTT	CASSVPTGSMQGGQAFF
TRBV10-1	TRBJ1-3	NA	17	NA	TGCGCCACCCTGAACCTAACAGGGAAGCCATCTGGAAACACCATATATTTT	CATLNLTGKPSGNTIYF
TRBV6-1	TRBJ1-2	NA	12	NA	TGTGCCAGCAGTGAAGAGGGGTTTGGCTACACCTTC	CASSEEGFGYTF
TRBV2	TRBJ1-5	NA	14	NA	TGTGCCAGCAGCCTTCACGGCGGTGGTCAGCCCCAGCATTTT	CASSLHGGGQPQHF
TRBV29-1	TRBJ2-1	few	14	NA	TGCAGCGTGGTGAGGGCCCTTGGTCTCAATGAGCAGTTCTTC	CSVVRALGLNEQFF
TRBV7-8	TRBJ1-1	NA	14	NA	TGTGCCAGCAGCTTAGCCCCCCGCGGCACTGAAGCTTTCTTT	CASSLAPRGTEAFF
TRBV3-1/TRBV3-2	TRBJ1-4	few	13	NA	TGTGCCAGCAGCCGGGACATGAATGAAAAACTGTTTTTT	CASSRDMNEKLFF
TRBV5-6	TRBJ1-2	few	14	TRBD1	TGTGCCAGCAGCTTGGGGACAGGGGTCTATGGCTACACCTTC	CASSLGTGVYGYTF
TRBV9	TRBJ2-4	NA	15	TRBD1	TGTGCCAGCAGTGCTTCAGGGACAGACAAAAACATTCAGTACTTC	CASSASGTDKNIQYF
TRBV27	TRBJ2-5	NA	13	NA	TGTGCCAGCAGTTTGGGACTCTGGGAGACCCAGTACTTC	CASSLGLWETQYF
TRBV18	TRBJ1-1	NA	15	TRBD1	TGTGCCAGCTCACCAACGCGGACAGGGGGCCTTGAAGCTTTCTTT	CASSPTRTGGLEAFF
TRBV2	TRBJ2-5	NA	15	NA	TGTGCCAGTGGGGCCGGGAGAAAGTACCAAGAGACCCAGTACTTC	CASGAGRKYQETQYF
TRBV2	TRBJ2-2	NA	18	TRBD2	TGTGCCAGCAGTAAACCTGGGACTAGCGGGGGGGCTACCGGGGAGCTGTTTTTT	CASSKPGTSGGATGELFF
TRBV4-1	TRBJ2-3	NA	14	NA	TGCGCCAGCAGCCAAGATTTTGTGGGCAAGCCGCAGTATTTT	CASSQDFVGKPQYF
TRBV6-5	TRBJ1-6	few	15	NA	TGTGCCAGCAGGCCCGAGAGTACCCCCAATTCACCCCTCCACTTT	CASRPESTPNSPLHF
TRBV20-1	TRBJ2-5	NA	14	TRBD1	TGCAGTGCTAGTGAAAGACAGGGGCAAGAGACCCAGTACTTC	CSASERQGQETQYF
TRBV5-6	TRBJ1-3	NA	14	TRBD1	TGTGCCAGCAGCTTACGCGGGACAGTCAACACCATATATTTT	CASSLRGTVNTIYF
TRBV6-6	TRBJ1-1	NA	15	TRBD1	TGTGCCAGTCTACAGGGGCGCCGATCCGACACTGAAGCTTTCTTT	CASLQGRRSDTEAFF
TRBV5-1	TRBJ2-2	NA	15	TRBD1	TGCGCCAGCACATCCGGGACAGGGAACACCGGGGAGCTGTTTTTT	CASTSGTGNTGELFF
TRBV5-6	TRBJ2-3	NA	13	TRBD1	TGTGCCAGCAGGAAACAGGGGGCAGATACGCAGTATTTT	CASRKQGADTQYF